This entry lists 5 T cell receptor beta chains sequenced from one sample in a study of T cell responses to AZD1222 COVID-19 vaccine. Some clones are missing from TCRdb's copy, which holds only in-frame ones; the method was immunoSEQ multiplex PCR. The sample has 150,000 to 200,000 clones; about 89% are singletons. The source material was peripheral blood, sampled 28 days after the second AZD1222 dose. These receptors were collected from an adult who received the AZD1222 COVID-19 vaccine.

Here the CDR3 reads CASSEAAGRGYTF. CDR3 bases: TGTGCCAGCAGTGAAGCGGCAGGACGTGGCTACACCTTC. The chain carries TRBV6-1 and TRBJ1-2; D unclear. The CDR3 has 13 residues. V lost 0 bases, J lost 7 bases, and 9 bases lay in between. CDR1 and CDR2 (germline): MNHNS, SASEGT.

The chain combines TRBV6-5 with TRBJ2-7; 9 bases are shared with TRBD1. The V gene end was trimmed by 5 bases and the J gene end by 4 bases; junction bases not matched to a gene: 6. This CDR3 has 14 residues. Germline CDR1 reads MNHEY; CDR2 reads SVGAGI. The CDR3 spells CASSQRQGGYEQYF. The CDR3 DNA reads TGTGCCAGCAGTCAAAGACAGGGGGGTTACGAGCAGTACTTC.

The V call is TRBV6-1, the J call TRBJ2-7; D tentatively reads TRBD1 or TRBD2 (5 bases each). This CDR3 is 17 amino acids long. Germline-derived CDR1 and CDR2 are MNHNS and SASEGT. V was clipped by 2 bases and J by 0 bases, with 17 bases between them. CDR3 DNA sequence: TGTGCCAGCAGTGAACAGTTTTCAGGGACGGGCTCCTACGAGCAGTACTTC. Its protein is CASSEQFSGTGSYEQYF.

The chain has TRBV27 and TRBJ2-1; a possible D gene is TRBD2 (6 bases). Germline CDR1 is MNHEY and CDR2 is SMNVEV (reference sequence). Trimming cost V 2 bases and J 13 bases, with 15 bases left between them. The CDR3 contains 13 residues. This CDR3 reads CASSLSVGDSQFF. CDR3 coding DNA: TGTGCCAGCAGTTTAAGTGTCGGGGACTCTCAGTTCTTC.

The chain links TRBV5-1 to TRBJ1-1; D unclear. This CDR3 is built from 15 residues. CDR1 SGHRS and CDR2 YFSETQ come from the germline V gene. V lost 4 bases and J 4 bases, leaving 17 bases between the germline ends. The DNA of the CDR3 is TGCGCCAGCAGCCCCCTCCCAAACACGGGCACTGAAGCTTTCTTT. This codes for CASSPLPNTGTEAFF.